The 17 T cell receptor beta chains below all came from one sample that was sequenced in a study of blood T cell repertoires in COVID-19. The protocol was immunoSEQ multiplex PCR, while the TCRdb copy is restricted to in-frame clones and leaves out a portion. The data hold around 260,000 clones, with about 85% observed a single time. Sequencing was done on a sample of peripheral blood. These receptors were collected from a human donor with COVID-19, enrolled during active disease. The donor label of this sample is uncertain.

The chain uses TRBV6-5 and TRBJ2-3; 8 bases are a match to TRBD1. Looked up from germline, CDR1 is MNHEY and CDR2 is SVGAGI. The CDR3 extends over 15 amino acids. The ends lost 6 bases at V and 1 base at J; junction bases unmatched: 6. The CDR3 loop reads CASRLPGQGTDTQYF. CDR3 nucleotide sequence: TGTGCCAGCAGGCTACCGGGACAGGGCACAGATACGCAGTATTTT.

The genes are TRBV12-3 or TRBV12-4 and TRBJ1-5; no clear D gene. With 6 bases removed from V and 6 bases from J, the gap between germline ends came to 12 bases. CDR3 length equals 13 residues. CDR3: CASSLVLGQPQHF. As DNA, the CDR3 is TGTGCCAGCAGCTTGGTACTAGGTCAGCCCCAGCATTTT.

The V gene is TRBV20-1, the J gene TRBJ2-7; 7 bases align to TRBD2. The CDR3 runs to 17 residues. Germline trimming cut 3 bases from V and 7 bases from J; bases unmatched to any gene: 21. The germline V gene has CDR1 DFQATT and CDR2 SNEGSKA (reference sequence). This chain's CDR3 is CSASTRLVAGELREQYF. As DNA, the CDR3 is TGCAGTGCTAGTACACGACTAGTGGCGGGAGAACTACGGGAGCAGTACTTC.

V and J are TRBV5-1 and TRBJ1-4; D may be TRBD1 (5 bases). Germline V gene sequence: CDR1 SGHRS, CDR2 YFSETQ. Deletions cut 0 bases from V and 0 bases from J, with 9 bases between. The CDR3 contains 16 residues. Written as DNA, the CDR3 is TGCGCCAGCAGCTTGGAAGGGGCAGCAACTAATGAAAAACTGTTTTTT. Translating it yields CASSLEGAATNEKLFF.

The chain employs TRBV6-1 and TRBJ2-2; 7 nucleotides align to TRBD2. J lost 3 bases, V lost 2 bases, and 0 bases had no gene match. The CDR3 runs 14 residues. The V gene's germline CDR1 is MNHNS and CDR2 SASEGT. CDR3 protein: CASSERGDTGELFF. CDR3 DNA: TGTGCCAGCAGTGAACGGGGGGACACCGGGGAGCTGTTTTTT.

This clone was detected once. This chain uses TRBV7-3 with TRBJ2-2, with D possibly matching TRBD2 (7 bases). The germline gives CDR1 SGHTA, CDR2 FQGTGA. The CDR3 is made up of 17 amino acids. The V gene lost 2 bases and the J gene lost 0 bases, with 13 bases spanning the gap. CDR3 in DNA: TGTGCCAGCAGCTTAGGGACACTAGCGCCGAACACCGGGGAGCTGTTTTTT. It yields the protein CASSLGTLAPNTGELFF. Using reference TRBV7-3 and TRBJ2-2 for the parts outside the CDR3, the full variable domain is GAGVSQTPSNKVTEKGKYVELRCDPISGHTALYWYRQSLGQGPEFLIYFQGTGAADDSGLPNDRFFAVRPEGSVSTLKIQRTERGDSAVYLCASSLGTLAPNTGELFFGEGSRLTVL.

V is TRBV6-2 or TRBV6-3 and J is TRBJ1-2; tentative D call: TRBD1 (6 bases). This CDR3 spans 13 amino acids. Trimming took off 4 bases at V and 5 bases at J, with 11 bases between the two ends. From germline, CDR1 is MNHEY and CDR2 SVGEGT. For the CDR3, the DNA is TGTGCCAGCAGTTTTGGACAGTCTTATGGCTACACCTTC. This translates into CASSFGQSYGYTF.

The rearrangement joins TRBV27 to TRBJ2-1; 12 positions agree with TRBD1. The CDR3 loop spans 17 amino acids. CDR1 is MNHEY, CDR2 SMNVEV, per germline (reference sequence). The V gene end was trimmed by 2 bases and the J gene end by 5 bases; junction bases not matched to a gene: 7. The CDR3 spells CASSLGTGTGGNNEQFF. In DNA, the CDR3 is TGTGCCAGCAGTTTAGGAACCGGGACAGGGGGCAACAATGAGCAGTTCTTC.

This rearrangement joins TRBV16 to TRBJ1-2; the match to TRBD1 covers 7 bases. The CDR3 runs 16 residues. V shed 0 bases, J shed 4 bases, and the junction held 8 bases outside the gene matches. Per the germline V gene, CDR1 is KGHSY and CDR2 is FQNENV. DNA for the CDR3: TGTGCCAGCAGCCAATCTTCACAGGGGAGAACCTATGGCTACACCTTC. Its protein is CASSQSSQGRTYGYTF. Full variable domain (remainder filled in from reference TRBV16 and TRBJ1-2): GEEVAQTPKHLVRGEGQKAKLYCAPIKGHSYVFWYQQVLKNEFKFLISFQNENVFDETGMPKERFSAKCLPNSPCSLEIQATKLEDSAVYFCASSQSSQGRTYGYTFGSGTRLTVV.

Comment on this clone: The junction shows a germline mismatch at one end, possibly a read error. The chain couples TRBV7-7 to TRBJ2-5; possible D gene TRBD2, 6 bases. Germline V gives CDR1 SSHAT, CDR2 FNYEAQ (reference sequence). CDR3 length: 14 residues. The CDR3 loop reads CASSLLGGMETQYF. The CDR3 nucleotides are TGTGCTAGCAGCTTATTAGGAGGGATGGAGACCCAGTACTTC.

This clone was seen just once. V is TRBV28 and J is TRBJ1-1; 8 bases align to TRBD1. Germline V gene sequence: CDR1 MDHEN, CDR2 SYDVKM. V shed 5 bases and J 12 bases; nucleotides not matched to a gene: 14. This CDR3 is 14 amino acids long. The CDR3 sequence is CASSPPTGVKSTFF. The CDR3 DNA sequence: TGTGCCAGCAGTCCCCCGACAGGGGTTAAGTCAACTTTCTTT.

The CDR3 sequence is CASSWSRGTYEQYF. Here the CDR3 DNA reads TGTGCCAGCAGCTGGTCCAGGGGGACCTACGAGCAGTACTTC. V gene TRBV5-6 combines with J gene TRBJ2-7; 7 nucleotides match TRBD1. The CDR3 is 14 residues long. CDR1 is SGHDT, CDR2 YYEEEE, per germline. The V and J ends lost 3 bases and 2 bases, in that order; junction bases with no gene match: 5.

The rearrangement uses TRBV5-4 and TRBJ2-7; the D gene is possibly TRBD2 (6 bases). CDR1 is SGHNT and CDR2 is YYREEE in the germline V gene (reference sequence). This CDR3 has 15 residues. The V gene lost 0 bases and the J gene lost 3 bases, with 13 bases spanning the gap. The CDR3 coding sequence is TGTGCCAGCAGCTTGGCGGGAGAAGGTGTCTACGAGCAGTACTTC. Amino acid sequence: CASSLAGEGVYEQYF.

This clone came up once. The chain has TRBV7-3 and TRBJ2-1; 7 bases agree with TRBD2. J lost 4 bases, V lost 5 bases, and 5 bases had no gene match. The CDR3 runs to 14 residues. CDR1 and CDR2 from the germline V gene are SGHTA and FQGTGA. CDR3 bases: TGTGCCAGCAGCCCCGGGCGGGGGTACAATGAGCAGTTCTTC. Translated, it gives CASSPGRGYNEQFF. Supplemented by reference TRBV7-3 and TRBJ2-1, the full variable domain reads GAGVSQTPSNKVTEKGKYVELRCDPISGHTALYWYRQSLGQGPEFLIYFQGTGAADDSGLPNDRFFAVRPEGSVSTLKIQRTERGDSAVYLCASSPGRGYNEQFFGPGTRLTVL.

The CDR3 DNA is TGTGCTAGTGGTTTGGCTACCAATGAGCAGTTCTTC. Translating gives CASGLATNEQFF. The rearrangement joins TRBV12-5 to TRBJ2-1; D gene unclear. Trimming pared 1 base from V and 6 bases from J, leaving 4 bases between. The germline V gene has CDR1 LGHNT and CDR2 FRNRAP. This CDR3 has 12 amino acids. The full variable domain, in which reference TRBV12-5 and TRBJ2-1 provide the parts outside the CDR3, is DARVTQTPRHKVTEMGQEVTMRCQPILGHNTVFWYRQTMMQGLELLAYFRNRAPLDDSGMPKDRFSAEMPDATLATLKIQPSEPRDSAVYFCASGLATNEQFFGPGTRLTVL.

This clone was counted only a few times. The chain uses TRBV4-1 and TRBJ2-3, with D possibly being TRBD1 (6 bases). The V gene lost 1 base and the J gene lost 5 bases, with 16 bases spanning the gap. The germline V gene has CDR1 MGHRA and CDR2 YSYEKL. There are 16 residues in the CDR3. The CDR3 DNA sequence: TGCGCCAGCAGCCAAGGGATACAGGGAGCGAGAGATACGCAGTATTTT. It codes for CASSQGIQGARDTQYF.

The J gene is TRBJ1-4, the V gene TRBV7-2; no clear D gene. Trimming removed 5 bases at V and 0 bases at J, with 16 bases between. CDR1 is SGHTA and CDR2 is FQGNSA in the germline V gene. The CDR3 extends over 17 amino acids. CDR3 loop: CASSLNARAATNEKLFF. CDR3 bases: TGTGCCAGCAGCCTTAACGCCCGCGCCGCAACTAATGAAAAACTGTTTTTT.